This T cell receptor (beta chain) was documented in a study of CXCR3-negative and CXCR3-positive naive CD8 T cells. Across the study: For each library, about 1.5 +/- 0.3 million TRB reads were obtained, some 130 million in total.

Via 5' RACE with UMI labels, TRB cDNA libraries were prepared. TCRdb reprocessed the 5' RACE reads, with one entry per CDR3 protein and no DNA. There are 130,000 to 150,000 distinct CDR3 sequences in the sample, with around 0.3% held by the top ten. About this clonotype: Its antigen remains unidentified.

General study results and limits: Fresh PBMCs went into most assays, and CXCR3 expression partly declined after cryopreservation. CXCR3-expressing naive cells carried TRB CDR3s more hydrophobic than those of CXCR3-negative naive cells.

CDR1 MDHEN and CDR2 SYDVKM come from the germline V gene. The CDR3 covers 11 residues. Source material: naive CXCR3+ CD8+ T cells from blood. Regarding subset: CD45RO-CCR7+CD27+CD95- naive CD8+ T cells expressing CXCR3 (TNR3+). The chain is built from TRBV28 and TRBJ1-1. This receptor was taken from a human donor in good health. Some clones in this sample may be carry-over from other donors' samples. Here the CDR3 reads CASSLSSEAFF.